This entry concerns a single TCR beta chain. These data come from a study of blood T cell repertoires in COVID-19. About the study: Whether acute or convalescent, the COVID-19 samples came from the United States, Italy and Spain. T cells, B-cell-depleted T cells, or PBMCs provided the cDNA or gDNA that served as material.

Generated by immunoSEQ multiplex PCR, the TCRdb table keeps only in-frame clones and is missing some. Found here are around 260,000 clones, 86% of them singletons; the top ten hold 3%. The specimen was peripheral blood. This receptor was taken from a woman aged 25-40 years with active or convalescent COVID-19.

CDR3 in amino acids: CAWSQGAGNTIYF. CDR3 DNA sequence: TGTGCCTGGAGTCAGGGGGCTGGAAACACCATATATTTT. The chain couples TRBV30 to TRBJ1-3; 7 nucleotides agree with TRBD1. Per germline, CDR1 GTSNPN and CDR2 SVGIG (reference sequence). With V trimmed by 2 bases and J by 2 bases, 0 bases remained unmatched. This CDR3 spans 13 amino acids.